This TCR beta chain was sequenced for a study of T cell repertoires in cytomegalovirus infection. The overall study: Selection of CMV epitopes for the study included recently identified HLA-C-restricted and well-studied HLA-B-restricted ones. It was the public TCR beta signatures that indicated both CMV infection and matching HLA type.

One entry per CDR3 protein, called by TCRdb with MiXCR from the reads. The profile covers 550,000 to 700,000 distinct CDR3 sequences, with 35% to 50% appearing a single time and roughly 50% taken by the ten largest. The CDR3 runs to 14 residues. From germline, CDR1 is SGHTA and CDR2 FQGNSA. Trimming shortened V by 1 base and J by 5 bases, and 9 bases separated the two germline ends. Study-wide findings and caveats: There were carriers of CMV plus the relevant HLA, and cumulative public TCR beta family frequency identified them. In two of eight donors, the top clonotype was HLA-C-restricted CMV-specific.

This clonotype was seen ten or more times. The antigen remains unidentified. The sample in question was cultured PBMCs, obtained from culture after CMV antigen stimulation. The sequence was obtained from a human donor in good health (CMV status not recorded). Some clones in this sample may be carry-over from other donors' samples. The rearrangement uses TRBV7-2 and TRBJ2-1; the D gene could be TRBD1 or TRBD2 (5 bases each). CDR3 region: CASSLGGTDNEQFF. The CDR3, as DNA: TGTGCCAGCAGCTTAGGGGGGACCGACAATGAGCAGTTCTTC.